This T cell receptor beta chain was sequenced during a study of cytotoxic CD8 clonotypes in ibrutinib-treated CLL. From germline, CDR1 is SGHAT and CDR2 FQNNGV. This CDR3 comprises 14 residues. V trimming: 4 bases; J trimming: 4 bases; junction bases outside the gene matches: 5. From cryopreserved PBMCs came approximately 1.9 micrograms of genomic DNA used for TCR beta libraries. The table came from immunoSEQ multiplex PCR; TCRdb's copy has only in-frame clones and leaves some out. The sample has around 27,000 clones, roughly 50% seen once; the top ten hold about 5%. The J gene is TRBJ1-2, the V gene TRBV11-2; TRBD1 agrees at 8 bases. The sequence was obtained from a human donor with chronic lymphocytic leukemia. Sample: PBMCs, taken before ibrutinib treatment. The CDR3 reads CASSSQGAGYGYTF. The CDR3 DNA follows: TGTGCCAGCAGCTCGCAGGGGGCGGGCTATGGCTACACCTTC.